This entry lists 8 T cell receptor beta chains sequenced from one sample in a study of shared clonotypes between healthy human individuals. Some clones are missing from TCRdb's copy, which holds only in-frame ones; the method was immunoSEQ multiplex PCR. The sample has around 2,100,000 clones; around 96% are singletons. Terminally differentiated effector memory CD45RA+ cells were excluded by CCR7 positive selection of CD45RO-negative cells. Sample: naive CD8+ T cells sorted from blood. These receptors were taken from a man aged 18-30 years in good health.

This clone showed up just once. J is TRBJ2-4 and V is TRBV19; 9 bases line up with TRBD1. The CDR3 is made up of 15 amino acids. Germline V CDR1 and CDR2: LNHDA, SQIVND (reference sequence). J was trimmed by 6 bases and V by 3 bases; bases with no gene match: 6. CDR3 DNA sequence: TGTGCCAGTAGTATCGGACAGGGGAGAGGAAACATTCAGTACTTC. Encoded protein: CASSIGQGRGNIQYF.

The chain joins TRBV6-1 to TRBJ2-5; D might be TRBD1 (5 bases). CDR1 MNHNS and CDR2 SASEGT come from the germline V gene. V lost 5 bases to trimming and J lost 0 bases, with 10 bases between them. The CDR3 loop spans 14 amino acids. Here the CDR3 reads CASSLRTNQETQYF. Here the CDR3 DNA reads TGTGCCAGCAGTCTTAGGACAAACCAAGAGACCCAGTACTTC.

The CDR3 protein is CASSEGTGVDEQYF. CDR3 bases: TGCGCCAGCAGTGAGGGGACAGGGGTGGACGAGCAGTACTTC. V and J are TRBV10-1 and TRBJ2-7; 10 bases map to TRBD1. The CDR3 loop spans 14 amino acids. V shed 2 bases, J shed 5 bases, and the junction held 3 bases outside the gene matches. Germline assignment: CDR1 WNHNN and CDR2 SYGVQD (reference sequence).

The chain is built from TRBV2 and TRBJ2-7; 8 bases are a match to TRBD2. In germline, CDR1 is SNHLY, CDR2 FYNNEI. The CDR3 is 14 amino acids. V was pared by 7 bases and J by 2 bases, with 7 bases of the junction left unmatched. CDR3 in DNA: TGTGCCAGCAAACCCAGCGGGGGAACCTACGAGCAGTACTTC. It codes for CASKPSGGTYEQYF.

The chain couples TRBV7-9 to TRBJ1-2, with 7 bases matching TRBD1. Germline V CDR1 and CDR2: SEHNR, FQNEAQ (reference sequence). This CDR3 comprises 18 residues. V lost 5 bases to trimming and J lost 2 bases; unmatched junction nucleotides: 17. The CDR3 reads CASSPVPVDRVGNYGYTF. The CDR3 DNA is TGTGCCAGCAGCCCCGTCCCTGTAGACAGGGTCGGGAACTATGGCTACACCTTC.

This clone has a single count. This chain links TRBV19 with TRBJ2-7; D call uncertain. Per the germline V gene, CDR1 is LNHDA and CDR2 is SQIVND (reference sequence). This CDR3 region has 14 residues. V was clipped by 5 bases and J by 2 bases, with 13 bases between them. The DNA for the CDR3 is TGTGCCAGTAGTTGGGGTTACCCAGCCTACGAGCAGTACTTC. Translating it yields CASSWGYPAYEQYF.

The rearrangement uses TRBV7-8 and TRBJ2-6; 8 bases are a match to TRBD1. Losses at the gene ends were 5 bases for V and 4 bases for J; bases not matched to a gene: 16. This CDR3 spans 19 amino acids. Looked up from germline, CDR1 is SGHVS and CDR2 is FQNEAQ. This CDR3 reads CASSTPGQVAHKGANVLTF. The CDR3 nucleotides read TGTGCCAGCAGCACACCGGGACAGGTGGCCCATAAGGGGGCCAACGTCCTGACTTTC. The complete variable domain, with remaining parts taken from reference TRBV7-8 and TRBJ2-6, reads GAGVSQSPRYKVAKRGQDVALRCDPISGHVSLFWYQQALGQGPEFLTYFQNEAQLDKSGLPSDRFFAERPEGSVSTLKIQRTQQEDSAVYLCASSTPGQVAHKGANVLTFGAGSRLTVL.

The rearrangement links TRBV10-3 to TRBJ2-2; 12 positions match TRBD2. V was clipped by 6 bases and J by 1 base; unmatched bases: 3. CDR1 is ENHRY and CDR2 is SYGVKD in the germline V gene. There are 16 residues in the CDR3. The CDR3 reads CAIRPSGRENTGELFF. CDR3 bases: TGTGCCATCAGGCCTAGCGGGAGGGAGAACACCGGGGAGCTGTTTTTT.